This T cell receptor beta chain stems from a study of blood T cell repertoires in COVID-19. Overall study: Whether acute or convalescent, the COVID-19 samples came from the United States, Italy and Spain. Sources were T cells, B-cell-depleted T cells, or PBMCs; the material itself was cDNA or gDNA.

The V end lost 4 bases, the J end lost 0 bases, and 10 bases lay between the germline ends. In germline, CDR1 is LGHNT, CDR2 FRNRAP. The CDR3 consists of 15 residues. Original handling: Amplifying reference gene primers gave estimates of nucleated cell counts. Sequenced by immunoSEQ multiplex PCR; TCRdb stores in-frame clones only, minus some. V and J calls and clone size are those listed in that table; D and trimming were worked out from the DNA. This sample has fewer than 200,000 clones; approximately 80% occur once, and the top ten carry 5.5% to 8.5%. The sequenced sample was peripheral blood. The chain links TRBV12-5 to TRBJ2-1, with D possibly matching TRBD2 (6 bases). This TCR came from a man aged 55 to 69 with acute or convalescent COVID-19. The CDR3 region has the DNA TGTGCTAGTGGTTGGGACGGGAGCTCCTACAATGAGCAGTTCTTC. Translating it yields CASGWDGSSYNEQFF.